Each of the 23 T cell receptor beta chains below was sequenced from the same sample in a study of control samples from healthy donors and cancer patients. Sequencing was performed with immunoSEQ multiplex PCR; in TCRdb, only in-frame clones are kept and a portion is missing. The repertoire consists of some 120,000 clones, with 75% to 95% occurring once and the leading ten covering 2% to 2.5%. The specimen sequenced was blood. These receptors came from a man between 18 and 29 years old in good health.

The chain is built from TRBV19 and TRBJ1-6, with unresolved D. The germline V gene encodes CDR1 LNHDA and CDR2 SQIVND (reference sequence). The ends were cut back, 0 bases at V and 9 bases at J, with 15 bases in the middle. The CDR3 loop spans 16 amino acids. The CDR3 DNA sequence: TGTGCCAGTAGTATAGAGGTGGCAGAATGGAGTTCACCCCTCCACTTT. Its translation: CASSIEVAEWSSPLHF.

The J gene is TRBJ1-1, the V gene TRBV5-3, with D tentatively TRBD1 (6 bases). TRBV5-3 is given ORF status, its function remaining uncertain. V dropped 1 base and J dropped 0 bases, with 19 bases sitting between them. CDR3 length: 18 amino acids. CDR3 nucleotide sequence: TGTGCCAGAAGCTTGTGCTCGGGACACCGGATAGTGAACACTGAAGCTTTCTTT. Its protein is CARSLCSGHRIVNTEAFF.

The rearrangement joins TRBV9 to TRBJ2-3; 8 bases match TRBD1. The CDR3 length is 13 residues. Trimming removed 6 bases from V and 2 bases from J; junction bases left unmatched: 2. Germline loops: CDR1 SGDLS, CDR2 YYNGEE. The DNA for the CDR3 is TGTGCCAGCACGCAGGGGGCCACAGATACGCAGTATTTT. Amino acids: CASTQGATDTQYF.

This sequence joins TRBV28 and TRBJ1-6; 9 nucleotides line up with TRBD1. The germline gives CDR1 MDHEN, CDR2 SYDVKM. V lost 3 bases, J lost 9 bases, and 9 bases stayed unmatched. The CDR3 has 16 residues. CDR3 region: CASSFVDGQGTSPLHF. CDR3 bases: TGTGCCAGCAGTTTTGTAGACGGACAGGGGACTTCACCCCTCCACTTT.

The chain carries TRBV7-9 and TRBJ2-1; tentatively, D is TRBD1 (5 bases). Germline V lookup: CDR1 SEHNR, CDR2 FQNEAQ (reference sequence). V lost 4 bases and J lost 8, with 15 bases in between. The length of the CDR3 is 14 residues. The CDR3 nucleotides read TGTGCCAGCAGCTGGGGTTCGATAGGGGATGAGCAGTTCTTC. Its translation: CASSWGSIGDEQFF.

The chain combines TRBV9 with TRBJ2-1; D gene ambiguous. V was shortened by 0 bases and J by 3 bases, with 7 bases between the two germline ends. The CDR3 runs 14 residues. Germline CDR1 reads SGDLS; CDR2 reads YYNGEE. The CDR3 is CASSVEGFYNEQFF. CDR3 nucleotide sequence: TGTGCCAGCAGCGTAGAGGGCTTCTACAATGAGCAGTTCTTC.

The rearrangement uses TRBV2 and TRBJ1-5; D possibly corresponds to TRBD1 (5 bases). Trimming shortened V by 6 bases and J by 1 base, and 13 bases separated the two germline ends. Germline values: CDR1 SNHLY, CDR2 FYNNEI. The CDR3 is 15 residues long. The CDR3 is CASRERWGSNQPQHF. The CDR3, as DNA: TGTGCCAGCAGAGAACGGTGGGGGAGCAATCAGCCCCAGCATTTT.

The chain employs TRBV6-5 and TRBJ1-5; possibly TRBD1 for D (5 bases). CDR3 length equals 14 residues. CDR1 is MNHEY, CDR2 SVGAGI, per germline. Trimming stripped 0 bases from V and 5 bases from J, with 8 bases between. The CDR3 DNA follows: TGTGCCAGCAGTTACTCGGGGGGGGATCAGCCCCAGCATTTT. Its protein product is CASSYSGGDQPQHF.

The rearrangement links TRBV5-4 to TRBJ2-1; TRBD2 might be the D (5 bases). This CDR3 contains 15 residues. CDR1 SGHNT and CDR2 YYREEE come from the germline V gene (reference sequence). V gave up 2 bases and J gave up 3 bases, with 12 bases separating them. The CDR3 bases are TGTGCCAGCAGCTTAATAGCGCTGAGCTACAATGAGCAGTTCTTC. It specifies CASSLIALSYNEQFF.

The chain uses TRBV5-5 and TRBJ2-1; no firm D call. CDR3 size: 16 residues. V dropped 4 bases and J dropped 0 bases, with 14 bases sitting between them. Germline V gives CDR1 SGHKS, CDR2 YYEKEE (reference sequence). The CDR3 coding sequence is TGTGCCAGCAGCGGAATTATGCAGGACTCCTACAATGAGCAGTTCTTC. Protein sequence: CASSGIMQDSYNEQFF.

The chain joins TRBV27 to TRBJ1-6, with a tentative D call TRBD1 (5 bases). CDR3 length equals 17 residues. V lost 5 bases to trimming and J lost 1 base, with 15 bases between them. Germline CDR1 is MNHEY and CDR2 is SMNVEV (reference sequence). This chain's CDR3 is CASSTLTAGSYNSPLHF. Here the CDR3 DNA reads TGTGCCAGCAGTACGTTAACGGCAGGGTCCTATAATTCACCCCTCCACTTT.

In this sample, this clone turned up once. This chain links TRBV10-1 with TRBJ2-1; D not certain. Trimming stripped 3 bases from V and 4 bases from J, with 7 bases between. In germline, CDR1 is WNHNN, CDR2 SYGVQD (reference sequence). The CDR3 covers 13 residues. The CDR3 here is CASSDPGYNEQFF. In DNA form, the CDR3 reads TGCGCCAGCAGTGACCCAGGTTACAATGAGCAGTTCTTC.

The V and J genes are TRBV6-5 and TRBJ2-7; either TRBD1 or TRBD2 may supply D (6 bases each). Trimming pared 2 bases from V and 2 bases from J, leaving 13 bases between. From germline, CDR1 is MNHEY and CDR2 SVGAGI. This CDR3 has 15 residues. In nucleotides, the CDR3 is TGTGCCAGCAGTTACGGAGGGGGTAGGGCCTACGAGCAGTACTTC. Translating it yields CASSYGGGRAYEQYF.

V and J are TRBV9 and TRBJ1-1; 7 nucleotides align to TRBD1. J was trimmed by 1 base and V by 5 bases; bases with no gene match: 8. CDR3 length: 15 amino acids. Germline CDR1 is SGDLS and CDR2 is YYNGEE. The CDR3 DNA sequence: TGTGCCAGCAGGCAAGGACAGGAGGCGAACACTGAAGCTTTCTTT. Translation gives CASRQGQEANTEAFF.

The table lists this clone with a few counts. V gene TRBV24-1 combines with J gene TRBJ2-3; D might be TRBD1 or TRBD2, each matching 5 bases. Trimming cost V 4 bases and J 2 bases, with 12 bases left between them. Germline V gene lookup returns CDR1 KGHDR and CDR2 SFDVKD. The CDR3 is 15 residues long. For the CDR3, the DNA is TGTGCCACCAGTGACACCGGGGCAGACACAGATACGCAGTATTTT. Translation gives CATSDTGADTDTQYF.

The J gene is TRBJ1-2, the V gene TRBV28, with D possibly being TRBD1 (5 bases). Between the trimmed V and J ends, which lost 5 bases and 0 bases, there was a span of 10 bases. CDR3 length: 14 residues. Germline lookup yields CDR1 MDHEN and CDR2 SYDVKM. For the CDR3, the DNA is TGTGCCAGCAGTGGCCCGGGACCTAACTATGGCTACACCTTC. It translates to CASSGPGPNYGYTF.

The rearrangement joins TRBV10-3 to TRBJ1-1, with 9 bases lining up with TRBD1. Germline V lookup: CDR1 ENHRY, CDR2 SYGVKD. This CDR3 contains 16 residues. Trimming removed 3 bases from V and 4 bases from J; junction bases left unmatched: 9. The CDR3 DNA sequence: TGTGCCATCAGTGATCGGGACAGGGATGGGGGCACTGAAGCTTTCTTT. Residues: CAISDRDRDGGTEAFF.

The chain combines TRBV6-6 with TRBJ1-1, with 7 bases that match TRBD1. Germline loops: CDR1 MNHNY, CDR2 SVGAGI (reference sequence). After removal of 5 bases from V and 0 bases from J, the junction contained 6 bases not matched to a gene. The CDR3 totals 15 residues. Written as DNA, the CDR3 is TGTGCCAGCAGTCCCCCGGGACAGATGAACACTGAAGCTTTCTTT. Its translation is CASSPPGQMNTEAFF.

The chain is built from TRBV9 and TRBJ2-1; 8 bases map to TRBD1. With V trimmed by 1 base and J by 8 bases, 14 bases remained unmatched. The germline CDR1 and CDR2 sequences are SGDLS and YYNGEE. The length of the CDR3 is 17 residues. The CDR3: CASSVRRETGEVHEQFF. DNA for the CDR3: TGTGCCAGCAGCGTACGACGGGAGACAGGGGAGGTGCATGAGCAGTTCTTC.

The chain couples TRBV11-3 to TRBJ2-3; 11 positions agree with TRBD2. Germline lookup yields CDR1 SGHNT and CDR2 YENEEA. Trimming took 4 bases from V and 5 from J; bases not matched to a gene: 14. The CDR3 is made up of 18 amino acids. This CDR3 is CASSSDYSGRAFIDTQYF. CDR3 DNA sequence: TGTGCCAGCAGCTCAGACTATAGCGGGAGGGCCTTCATAGATACGCAGTATTTT.

The rearrangement links TRBV27 to TRBJ1-2, with 10 bases fitting TRBD1. Looked up from germline, CDR1 is MNHEY and CDR2 is SMNVEV (reference sequence). The V segment lost 0 bases and the J segment 6 bases; nucleotides outside the gene matches: 7. This CDR3 comprises 16 residues. The CDR3 sequence: CASSLSPGQGNNGYTF. CDR3 bases: TGTGCCAGCAGTTTATCACCGGGACAGGGGAATAATGGCTACACCTTC.

As regards this clone: The identical CDR3 is also encoded by other nucleotide sequences in the sample. The gene calls are TRBV28 and TRBJ1-1; the D is unclear. Germline V gives CDR1 MDHEN, CDR2 SYDVKM. The V end lost 2 bases, the J end lost 1 base, and 5 bases lay between the germline ends. The CDR3 has 13 residues. DNA of the CDR3: TGTGCCAGCAGTTTAGTAACGAACACTGAAGCTTTCTTT. The encoded protein is CASSLVTNTEAFF.

This sequence joins TRBV2 and TRBJ2-3; TRBD1 agrees at 10 bases. Germline CDR1 SNHLY, CDR2 FYNNEI. This CDR3 contains 16 residues. V trimming: 3 bases; J trimming: 2 bases; junction bases outside the gene matches: 5. The CDR3 DNA follows: TGTGCCAGCAGTGACTCCGGGACAGGGGACACAGATACGCAGTATTTT. This translates into CASSDSGTGDTDTQYF.